The 21 T cell receptor beta chains reported below all come from one sample, sequenced in a study of identical twins. One entry per CDR3 protein results from TCRdb running MiXCR on the 5' RACE reads. The sample includes 310,000 or so distinct CDR3 sequences, about 8% seen only once; the top ten take less than 2.5%. The sample was also reused in another study, on yellow fever vaccine responses in identical twins.

The sequencing input was memory (CD45RO+) T cells sorted from blood. These receptors were collected from a woman aged 18-30 years in good health.

This sequence joins TRBV9 and TRBJ2-1; D is possibly TRBD2 (5 bases). The ends were cut back, 7 bases at V and 6 bases at J, with 14 bases in the middle. Germline V lookup: CDR1 SGDLS, CDR2 YYNGEE. CDR3 size: 13 residues. Written as DNA, the CDR3 is TGTGCCAGCTCCCGGGATTGGTTCAATGAGCAGTTCTTC. Its protein is CASSRDWFNEQFF.

This clonotype was seen only a few times. The V gene is TRBV7-6, the J gene TRBJ2-1; D is uncertain. Per germline, CDR1 SGHVS and CDR2 FNYEAQ. The CDR3 has 16 amino acids. The V end lost 1 base, the J end lost 0 bases, and 10 bases lay between the germline ends. The CDR3 nucleotides are TGTGCCAGCAGCTTAGAGGGAACGAGCTCCTACAATGAGCAGTTCTTC. Translation: CASSLEGTSSYNEQFF.

This clonotype was seen ten or more times. DNA for the CDR3: TGCAGTGCTACGGACACCTCTGGGGCCAACGTCCTGACTTTC. Translation: CSATDTSGANVLTF. The chain joins TRBV20-1 to TRBJ2-6; perhaps TRBD1 as D (5 bases). The V end lost 4 bases, the J end lost 0 bases, and 7 bases lay between the germline ends. The CDR3 length is 14 residues. Germline CDR1 is DFQATT and CDR2 is SNEGSKA (reference sequence).

This clonotype was seen more than once but under ten times. The rearrangement uses TRBV20-1 and TRBJ2-1, with TRBD2 matching 9 bases. This CDR3 is built from 15 residues. The trim removed 0 bases at V and 8 bases at J, leaving 8 bases unmatched. Germline loops: CDR1 DFQATT, CDR2 SNEGSKA (reference sequence). CDR3 nucleotides: TGCAGTGCTAGAGATGCCGGGACTAGCACCCATGAGCAGTTCTTC. Translation: CSARDAGTSTHEQFF.

This clonotype occurred a few times. The rearrangement joins TRBV27 to TRBJ1-1; the D gene is possibly TRBD1 (6 bases). CDR3 length: 14 amino acids. The germline V and J ends were trimmed by 0 bases and 4 bases, with 9 bases remaining between them. The V gene's germline CDR1 is MNHEY and CDR2 SMNVEV (reference sequence). The CDR3 bases are TGTGCCAGCAGTTTATCTCCAGGGGTCACTGAAGCTTTCTTT. This encodes CASSLSPGVTEAFF.

This clonotype was observed a handful of times. This chain uses TRBV9 with TRBJ1-3; D ambiguous. The germline gives CDR1 SGDLS, CDR2 YYNGEE. CDR3 length equals 16 residues. V was clipped by 0 bases and J by 3 bases, with 13 bases between them. The CDR3 sequence: CASSVAEWAVGNTIYF. The CDR3 DNA follows: TGTGCCAGCAGCGTAGCTGAATGGGCGGTTGGAAACACCATATATTTT.

This chain connects TRBV12-5 to TRBJ2-2, with 7 bases matching TRBD1. Germline CDR1 is LGHNT and CDR2 is FRNRAP. The CDR3 runs to 16 residues. Trimming at V came to 0 bases and at J to 4 bases, leaving 5 bases not matched to a gene. This CDR3 reads CASGLVQGMGTGELFF. For the CDR3, the DNA is TGTGCTAGTGGTTTGGTACAGGGGATGGGCACCGGGGAGCTGTTTTTT.

This clonotype was seen many times. This sequence joins TRBV27 and TRBJ1-3; TRBD1 matches 9 bases. This CDR3 has 17 residues. From germline, CDR1 is MNHEY and CDR2 SMNVEV (reference sequence). V lost 2 bases, J lost 4 bases, and 9 bases stayed unmatched. The CDR3 region is CASSLGGPQGAGNTIYF. The CDR3 coding sequence is TGTGCCAGCAGTTTAGGGGGTCCACAGGGGGCCGGAAACACCATATATTTT.

This clonotype was seen ten or more times. The CDR3 here is CASSLLASSDTQYF. CDR3 nucleotides: TGTGCCAGCAGTTTACTAGCAAGTTCCGATACGCAGTATTTT. V gene TRBV12-3 or TRBV12-4 combines with J gene TRBJ2-3, with a tentative D call TRBD2 (5 bases). The CDR3 is 14 amino acids. The V and J ends lost 2 bases and 6 bases respectively, with 12 bases between them.

This clonotype came up a few times. The chain employs TRBV6-2 or TRBV6-3 and TRBJ2-1; 9 bases are a match to TRBD1. With V trimmed by 6 bases and J by 5 bases, 8 bases remained unmatched. CDR3 length: 15 amino acids. The V gene's germline CDR1 is MNHEY and CDR2 SVGEGT. For the CDR3, the DNA is TGTGCCAGCAGGGATACAGGGGGCAAGAACAATGAGCAGTTCTTC. It encodes CASRDTGGKNNEQFF.

This clonotype showed up just a few times. This chain joins TRBV2 and TRBJ2-7, with D tentatively TRBD2 (5 bases). This CDR3 contains 12 residues. Germline V CDR1 and CDR2: SNHLY, FYNNEI. The V gene lost 6 bases and the J gene lost 6 bases, with 12 bases spanning the gap. CDR3 sequence: CASRARGIEQYV. Here the CDR3 DNA reads TGTGCCAGCAGGGCCCGGGGAATCGAGCAGTACGTC.

This clonotype was seen a handful of times. This rearrangement joins TRBV29-1 to TRBJ2-1; TRBD1 aligns across 9 bases. Germline CDR1 reads SQVTM; CDR2 reads ANQGSEA. With 6 bases clipped from V and 5 bases from J, the junction kept 11 bases outside the gene matches. The CDR3 spans 15 residues. The CDR3 loop is CSVVPGTGFDNEQFF. The CDR3 nucleotides are TGCAGCGTCGTTCCTGGGACAGGGTTTGACAATGAGCAGTTCTTC.

This sequence joins TRBV20-1 and TRBJ2-7; D not certain. There are 13 residues in the CDR3. CDR1 DFQATT and CDR2 SNEGSKA come from the germline V gene (reference sequence). With 1 base removed from V and 0 bases from J, the gap between germline ends came to 7 bases. The CDR3 DNA reads TGCAGTGCTAGAGGTGGTGCCTCCTACGAGCAGTACGTC. Protein product: CSARGGASYEQYV.

This clonotype was detected many times. The chain is built from TRBV3-1 and TRBJ1-4; D might be TRBD1 (6 bases). The CDR3 spans 16 residues. The germline V gene encodes CDR1 LGHDT and CDR2 YNNKEL (reference sequence). Between the trimmed V and J ends, which lost 1 base and 2 bases, there was a span of 11 bases. The CDR3 sequence is CASSQVLQGTNEKLFF. The CDR3 DNA reads TGTGCCAGCAGCCAAGTTTTACAGGGTACTAATGAAAAACTGTTTTTT.

In this sample, this clonotype turned up a few times. The chain employs TRBV3-1 and TRBJ1-2; D unclear. V was cut by 4 bases and J by 8 bases, with 14 bases left in between. This CDR3 has 13 residues. The germline V gene has CDR1 LGHDT and CDR2 YNNKEL (reference sequence). The CDR3 DNA follows: TGTGCCAGCAGCCCCAATTGGCCCTACGGCTACACCTTC. Its protein product is CASSPNWPYGYTF.

The sample holds a few counts of this clonotype. J is TRBJ2-1 and V is TRBV20-1, with D maybe TRBD1 (5 bases). The V gene's germline CDR1 is DFQATT and CDR2 SNEGSKA (reference sequence). Trimming stripped 1 base from V and 10 bases from J, with 20 bases between. The CDR3 is 15 residues long. CDR3 in DNA: TGCAGTGCTAGAGGCGGTAGGGGCAGGGATACGGAGCAGTTCTTC. This sequence encodes CSARGGRGRDTEQFF.

At least ten counts were recorded for this clonotype. The chain employs TRBV7-9 and TRBJ2-7; D not resolved. Germline values: CDR1 SEHNR, CDR2 FQNEAQ (reference sequence). CDR3 size: 14 residues. V was cut by 2 bases and J by 3 bases, with 11 bases left in between. The CDR3 protein is CASSLPPNHYEQYF. The DNA for the CDR3 is TGTGCCAGCAGCTTACCGCCGAATCACTACGAGCAGTACTTC.

V and J are TRBV12-3 or TRBV12-4 and TRBJ2-2; D is uncertain. This CDR3 region has 15 residues. The V end was cut by 0 bases, the J end by 8 bases, with 13 bases between. The CDR3 sequence is CASSLALVMKGELFF. In DNA form, the CDR3 reads TGTGCCAGCAGTTTAGCTCTAGTCATGAAGGGGGAGCTGTTTTTT.

The chain carries TRBV6-5 and TRBJ1-6, with a weak D call TRBD1 (5 bases). Germline CDR1 and CDR2: MNHEY and SVGAGI. Trimming removed 0 bases at V and 7 bases at J, with 10 bases between. The CDR3 contains 15 residues. The CDR3 reads CASSYSGVGNSPLHF. CDR3 nucleotide sequence: TGTGCCAGCAGTTACTCGGGGGTTGGGAATTCACCCCTCCACTTT.

The table lists this clonotype with a few counts. A read error may explain this, as a much larger clone is one base away. The J gene is TRBJ2-2, the V gene TRBV7-8, with a possible D match to TRBD2 (6 bases). V lost 7 bases, J lost 5 bases, and 14 bases lay in between. CDR1 and CDR2 (germline): SGHVS, FQNEAQ. This CDR3 is 14 amino acids long. CDR3 region: CASTLSGVTGELFF. The CDR3 bases are TGTGCCAGCACCCTTTCGGGAGTAACCGGGGAGCTGTTTTTT.

The table lists this clonotype with a few counts. The chain employs TRBV25-1 and TRBJ2-5; D possibly uses TRBD1 or TRBD2 (6 bases each). In germline, CDR1 is MGHDK, CDR2 SYGVNS. The V and J ends lost 5 bases and 4 bases respectively, with 17 bases between them. There are 15 residues in the CDR3. CDR3 amino acids: CASSPLLGGLETQYF. The CDR3 bases are TGTGCCAGCAGTCCCCTTTTGGGGGGCTTAGAGACCCAGTACTTC.